What follows are 23 T cell receptor beta chains derived from one specimen sequenced in a study of cytomegalovirus exposure and HLA in healthy donors. PCR used 60 Vbeta primers and 13 Jbeta primers. Clones were read by immunoSEQ multiplex PCR, and TCRdb kept only the in-frame ones, dropping some. The sample lists about 18,000 clones, 60% to 80% seen once, with about 4% in the top ten. The sequenced material came from PBMCs. These receptors originate from a young man in good health and CMV-seronegative.

J is TRBJ1-5 and V is TRBV30, with D perhaps matching TRBD1 (5 bases). Germline-derived CDR1 and CDR2 are GTSNPN and SVGIG (reference sequence). This CDR3 is built from 14 residues. Deletions cut 2 bases from V and 4 bases from J, with 12 bases between. Here the CDR3 DNA reads TGTGCCTGGAGTTTATGGGGGGGGAATCAGCCCCAGCATTTT. Its protein product is CAWSLWGGNQPQHF.

The chain recombines TRBV15 with TRBJ2-5; D might be TRBD1 (7 bases). Germline loops: CDR1 LNHNV, CDR2 YYDKDF (reference sequence). CDR3 length: 12 amino acids. V lost 5 bases and J 5 bases, leaving 9 bases between the germline ends. The CDR3 is CATSSGGETQYF. CDR3 in DNA: TGTGCCACCAGCTCAGGGGGGGAGACCCAGTACTTC.

V is TRBV6-1 and J is TRBJ2-7; no reliable D call. Trimming shortened V by 5 bases and J by 2 bases, and 13 bases separated the two germline ends. Germline V CDR1 and CDR2: MNHNS, SASEGT. The CDR3 is made up of 14 amino acids. The CDR3 region has the DNA TGTGCCAGCAGTCCACAAAGAAACCCCTACGAGCAGTACTTC. Translating it yields CASSPQRNPYEQYF.

This chain uses TRBV30 with TRBJ1-5; 11 nucleotides align to TRBD1. Germline V lookup: CDR1 GTSNPN, CDR2 SVGIG (reference sequence). The CDR3 is 15 amino acids. Germline trimming cut 2 bases from V and 4 bases from J; bases unmatched to any gene: 4. DNA for the CDR3: TGTGCCTGGAGTATCCGGGACAGGGGGAATCAGCCCCAGCATTTT. It translates to CAWSIRDRGNQPQHF.

The rearrangement joins TRBV30 to TRBJ1-1, with D perhaps matching TRBD1 (6 bases). V lost 0 bases, J lost 5 bases, and 10 bases lay in between. Germline V gives CDR1 GTSNPN, CDR2 SVGIG (reference sequence). This CDR3 comprises 13 residues. The CDR3 DNA reads as TGTGCCTGGAGTGTACGGGGGGCGACTGAAGCTTTCTTT. This encodes CAWSVRGATEAFF. The entire variable domain, with the rest obtained from reference TRBV30 and TRBJ1-1, is as follows: SQTIHQWPATLVQPVGSPLSLECTVEGTSNPNLYWYRQAAGRGLQLLFYSVGIGQISSEVPQNLSASRPQDRQFILSSKKLLLSDSGFYLCAWSVRGATEAFFGQGTRLTVV.

The chain links TRBV6-5 to TRBJ1-4; D is ambiguous. V lost 0 bases, J lost 3 bases, and 11 bases lay in between. CDR1 and CDR2 from the germline V gene are MNHEY and SVGAGI. The CDR3 is made up of 16 amino acids. The CDR3 region has the DNA TGTGCCAGCAGTTACTCGTTTTGGCAGGCTAATGAAAAACTGTTTTTT. This encodes CASSYSFWQANEKLFF.

The chain joins TRBV6-1 to TRBJ2-7; possibly TRBD1 for D (6 bases). Trimming shortened V by 8 bases and J by 3 bases, and 17 bases separated the two germline ends. In germline, CDR1 is MNHNS, CDR2 SASEGT. This CDR3 is built from 14 residues. CDR3 nucleotides: TGTGCCAGCGGTACAGGGCTCGGGGACTACGAGCAGTACTTC. This sequence encodes CASGTGLGDYEQYF.

This clone came up a few times. The V gene is TRBV13, the J gene TRBJ2-7, with 9 bases that match TRBD1. Germline V gives CDR1 PRHDT, CDR2 FYEKMQ (reference sequence). Germline trimming cut 5 bases from V and 4 bases from J; bases unmatched to any gene: 6. The CDR3 runs to 14 residues. The CDR3 protein is CASSRTGTGYEQYF. The CDR3 DNA sequence: TGTGCCAGCAGCCGAACCGGGACAGGGTACGAGCAGTACTTC.

This rearrangement joins TRBV14 to TRBJ2-7; 10 bases fit TRBD1. V was clipped by 1 base and J by 3 bases; unmatched bases: 6. CDR3 length equals 16 residues. Germline CDR1 is SGHDN and CDR2 is FVKESK. CDR3 amino acids: CASSQVFGQGVYEQYF. In DNA form, the CDR3 reads TGTGCCAGCAGCCAAGTCTTTGGACAGGGGGTCTACGAGCAGTACTTC.

This clone was observed a few times. J is TRBJ1-1 and V is TRBV5-8, with 7 bases matching TRBD1. The germline gives CDR1 SGHTS, CDR2 YDEGEE. CDR3 length equals 13 residues. Losses at the gene ends were 4 bases for V and 4 bases for J; bases not matched to a gene: 4. The CDR3 reads CASSRQGGTEAFF. DNA of the CDR3: TGTGCCAGCAGCCGACAGGGAGGCACTGAAGCTTTCTTT.

The gene calls are TRBV25-1 and TRBJ1-5; 9 nucleotides agree with TRBD1. The CDR3 runs 14 residues. Germline V CDR1 and CDR2: MGHDK, SYGVNS. Germline trimming cut 4 bases from V and 10 bases from J; bases unmatched to any gene: 8. The CDR3 DNA follows: TGTGCCAGCAGTGGGGACAGGGAGACTCACCCCCAGCATTTT. Translating gives CASSGDRETHPQHF.

This chain joins TRBV14 and TRBJ2-5; D unclear. Germline CDR1 is SGHDN and CDR2 is FVKESK. This CDR3 region has 13 residues. V was trimmed by 2 bases and J by 5 bases, leaving 9 bases between them. The CDR3 nucleotides read TGTGCCAGCAGCCAATTTATGTATGAGACCCAGTACTTC. This encodes CASSQFMYETQYF.

The count of this clone is one. This rearrangement joins TRBV19 to TRBJ1-1, with 7 bases that match TRBD1. Germline CDR1 reads LNHDA; CDR2 reads SQIVND (reference sequence). CDR3 length: 15 residues. V shed 3 bases and J 6 bases; nucleotides not matched to a gene: 10. This chain's CDR3 is CASSISPGGISEAFF. Written as DNA, the CDR3 is TGTGCCAGTAGTATCTCTCCAGGGGGAATTTCTGAAGCTTTCTTT.

This rearrangement joins TRBV30 to TRBJ2-3; TRBD2 matches 12 bases. V lost 0 bases to trimming and J lost 4 bases; unmatched junction nucleotides: 17. The CDR3 has 20 residues. Germline V CDR1 and CDR2: GTSNPN, SVGIG (reference sequence). The CDR3 protein is CAWSVPSGGAGWRSPDTQYF. The CDR3 region has the DNA TGTGCCTGGAGTGTTCCTAGCGGGGGGGCAGGATGGAGGTCCCCAGATACGCAGTATTTT.

The rearrangement uses TRBV6-6 and TRBJ1-1; D call uncertain. Germline CDR1 and CDR2: MNHNY and SVGAGI (reference sequence). V was shortened by 6 bases and J by 1 base, with 6 bases between the two germline ends. The CDR3 is made up of 12 amino acids. The CDR3 sequence is CASSAGNTEAFF. The CDR3 region has the DNA TGTGCCAGCAGCGCGGGGAACACTGAAGCTTTCTTT.

This rearrangement joins TRBV6-5 to TRBJ1-2, with D maybe TRBD1 (5 bases). The CDR3 length is 13 residues. Germline values: CDR1 MNHEY, CDR2 SVGAGI. V lost 6 bases and J lost 5, with 13 bases in between. DNA for the CDR3: TGTGCCAGCAGGAACGCTGGGGGGTATGGCTACACCTTC. This translates into CASRNAGGYGYTF.

This clone was found a few times. The rearrangement links TRBV2 to TRBJ1-1; D is possibly TRBD1 (5 bases). The CDR3 totals 13 residues. Trimming took 6 bases from V and 0 from J, leaving 8 bases between them. Per the germline V gene, CDR1 is SNHLY and CDR2 is FYNNEI. CDR3 loop: CASSRQMNTEAFF. CDR3 coding DNA: TGTGCCAGCAGCAGACAGATGAACACTGAAGCTTTCTTT.

The chain is built from TRBV30 and TRBJ1-1, with 7 bases lining up with TRBD1. The CDR3 covers 12 residues. Germline V gives CDR1 GTSNPN, CDR2 SVGIG (reference sequence). Germline trimming cut 7 bases from V and 2 bases from J; bases unmatched to any gene: 4. CDR3 nucleotide sequence: TGTGCCTCCTACAGGGGTAACACTGAAGCTTTCTTT. Amino acids: CASYRGNTEAFF.

The V and J genes are TRBV14 and TRBJ1-1, with 8 positions matching TRBD1. Trimming took 3 bases from V and 0 from J; bases not matched to a gene: 12. Germline loops: CDR1 SGHDN, CDR2 FVKESK. CDR3 length equals 18 residues. Written as DNA, the CDR3 is TGTGCCAGCAGCCATAGACCCCCAGGGGGCTTGGTGAACACTGAAGCTTTCTTT. Translating it yields CASSHRPPGGLVNTEAFF.

The chain links TRBV29-1 to TRBJ1-1; D remains unclear. Germline loops: CDR1 SQVTM, CDR2 ANQGSEA. Deletions cut 0 bases from V and 1 base from J, with 21 bases between. The CDR3 has 18 residues. The CDR3 sequence is CSVEEGPLQRGRNTEAFF. In nucleotides, the CDR3 is TGCAGCGTTGAAGAAGGTCCCCTTCAAAGAGGGCGGAACACTGAAGCTTTCTTT.

V and J are TRBV6-1 and TRBJ1-5; D is possibly TRBD1 (5 bases). The CDR3 extends over 14 amino acids. The germline V gene has CDR1 MNHNS and CDR2 SASEGT. Trimming pared 10 bases from V and 0 bases from J, leaving 13 bases between. CDR3 sequence reads: CATRQTHSNQPQHF. As DNA, the CDR3 is TGTGCCACCCGACAGACCCATAGCAATCAGCCCCAGCATTTT.

The CDR3: CASSQEGSGAASSYNEQFF. The CDR3 DNA reads TGCGCCAGCAGCCAAGAAGGTAGCGGGGCTGCTAGCTCCTACAATGAGCAGTTCTTC. The chain joins TRBV4-1 to TRBJ2-1; 8 positions agree with TRBD2. The V segment lost 0 bases and the J segment 0 bases; nucleotides outside the gene matches: 10. Germline CDR1 reads MGHRA; CDR2 reads YSYEKL. The CDR3 loop spans 19 amino acids.

J is TRBJ1-1 and V is TRBV5-6; possibly TRBD1 for D (5 bases). Germline lookup yields CDR1 SGHDT and CDR2 YYEEEE. The CDR3 sequence is 14 residues long. V dropped 4 bases and J dropped 5 bases, with 15 bases sitting between them. The CDR3 spells CASSPITRGTEAFF. In DNA form, the CDR3 reads TGTGCCAGCAGCCCAATCACACGGGGGACTGAAGCTTTCTTT. Full variable domain (remainder filled in from reference TRBV5-6 and TRBJ1-1): DAGVTQSPTHLIKTRGQQVTLRCSPKSGHDTVSWYQQALGQGPQFIFQYYEEEERQRGNFPDRFSGHQFPNYSSELNVNALLLGDSALYLCASSPITRGTEAFFGQGTRLTVV.